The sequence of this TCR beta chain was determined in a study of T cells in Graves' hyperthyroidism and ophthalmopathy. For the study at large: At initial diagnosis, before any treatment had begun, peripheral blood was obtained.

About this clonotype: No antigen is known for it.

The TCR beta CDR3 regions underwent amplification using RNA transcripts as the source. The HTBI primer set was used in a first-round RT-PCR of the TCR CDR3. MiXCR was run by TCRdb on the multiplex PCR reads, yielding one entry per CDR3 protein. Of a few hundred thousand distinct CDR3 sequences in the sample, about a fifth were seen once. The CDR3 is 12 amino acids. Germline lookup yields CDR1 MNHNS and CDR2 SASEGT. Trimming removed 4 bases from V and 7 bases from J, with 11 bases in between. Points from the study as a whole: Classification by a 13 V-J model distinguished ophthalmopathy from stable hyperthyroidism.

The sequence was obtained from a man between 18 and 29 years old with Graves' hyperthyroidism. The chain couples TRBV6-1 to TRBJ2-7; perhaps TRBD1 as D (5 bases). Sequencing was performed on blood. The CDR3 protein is CASSAGAAEQYF. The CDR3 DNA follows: TGTGCCAGCAGTGCTGGGGCGGCGGAGCAGTACTTC.